This T cell receptor (beta chain) was sequenced during a study of regulatory and conventional T cells in RAG deficiency. Study-level results: Patient subsets had shorter CDR3s; Omenn Treg-Tconv overlap exceeded 85%.

Regulatory T cells were sorted from blood as CD4+ CD25-high CD127-low cells. Points on this clone: Its antigen remains unidentified.

Libraries were prepared by immunoSEQ multiplex PCR; TCRdb keeps only in-frame clonotypes and omits some of them. The table lists tens of thousands of clones, 80% to 95% of them singletons. The germline CDR1 and CDR2 sequences are SGHRS and YFSETQ. The CDR3 has 16 residues. V dropped 0 bases and J dropped 10; count of bases not matched to a gene: 9. The same sample was also studied in work on regulatory T cells. This second report adds: The PCR used 52 TRBV and 13 TRBJ primers.

This TCR derives from a human donor in good health. The V call is TRBV5-1, the J call TRBJ1-6; 8 nucleotides agree with TRBD1. Sample: Tregs sorted from blood. CDR3 bases: TGCGCCAGCAGCTTGGCCGCCTGGGCAGGGGGCTCACCCCTCCACTTT. This sequence encodes CASSLAAWAGGSPLHF.